Presented here are 20 T cell receptor beta chains from one specimen sequenced in a study of neurological immune-mediated disorders. This sample's time point: longitudinal time-point 2. TCRdb used MiXCR to reprocess the 5' RACE reads, holding one entry per CDR3 protein. The sample shows about 60,000 distinct CDR3 sequences, 8.5% to 10% of them seen only once. Sequenced: PBMCs. These receptors all come from a man aged 25 to 40 in good health.

The rearrangement uses TRBV20-1 and TRBJ2-1; perhaps TRBD2 as D (5 bases). There are 12 residues in the CDR3. Germline lookup yields CDR1 DFQATT and CDR2 SNEGSKA (reference sequence). V shed 7 bases and J shed 8 bases, with 15 bases lying between them. The DNA of the CDR3 is TGCAGTGGAAGCGGAGGCGGCTATGAGCAGTTCTTC. Amino acids: CSGSGGGYEQFF.

This clonotype was counted many times. The V and J genes are TRBV18 and TRBJ2-7, with TRBD2 matching 13 bases. With V trimmed by 4 bases and J by 5 bases, 14 bases remained unmatched. Germline V CDR1 and CDR2: KGHSH, LQKENI. The CDR3 is made up of 18 amino acids. The CDR3 here is CASSRDHLLAGGPHEQYF. The DNA of the CDR3 is TGTGCCAGCTCACGCGACCACCTACTAGCGGGAGGGCCCCACGAGCAGTACTTC.

This clonotype was detected only a few times. V usage is TRBV7-8 and J usage is TRBJ2-1; D is uncertain. Trimming removed 6 bases at V and 13 bases at J, with 16 bases between. There are 12 residues in the CDR3. CDR1 is SGHVS, CDR2 FQNEAQ, per germline. CDR3 nucleotides: TGTGCCAGCAGTCTGAACAGTCCCCGCCAGTTCTTC. This encodes CASSLNSPRQFF.

In its sample, this clonotype was seen many times. V is TRBV5-1 and J is TRBJ1-1; the D gene is possibly TRBD1 (5 bases). V dropped 4 bases and J dropped 4 bases, with 14 bases sitting between them. Germline CDR1 is SGHRS and CDR2 is YFSETQ. There are 14 residues in the CDR3. CDR3 DNA sequence: TGCGCCAGCAGCAAAGACAGTTCGCTCACTGAAGCTTTCTTT. Translated, it gives CASSKDSSLTEAFF.

This clonotype was seen ten or more times. The chain recombines TRBV11-2 with TRBJ1-2, with D perhaps matching TRBD1 (5 bases). Trimming cost V 4 bases and J 4 bases, with 16 bases left between them. The CDR3 consists of 15 residues. Germline assignment: CDR1 SGHAT and CDR2 FQNNGV. The CDR3 is CASSSGTGIFYGYTF. The CDR3 nucleotides read TGTGCCAGCAGCTCCGGGACCGGGATCTTCTATGGCTACACCTTC.

This clonotype was found many times. The chain combines TRBV5-1 with TRBJ1-1; 9 bases fit TRBD1. J gave up 4 bases and V 0 bases, and 7 bases lay outside the gene matches. The CDR3 is 16 amino acids. Germline V gives CDR1 SGHRS, CDR2 YFSETQ. The CDR3 region is CASSLDGTGSGTEAFF. CDR3 nucleotides: TGCGCCAGCAGCTTGGACGGGACAGGGTCGGGCACTGAAGCTTTCTTT. Together with reference TRBV5-1 and TRBJ1-1, the CDR3 gives the full variable domain: KAGVTQTPRYLIKTRGQQVTLSCSPISGHRSVSWYQQTPGQGLQFLFEYFSETQRNKGNFPGRFSGRQFSNSRSEMNVSTLELGDSALYLCASSLDGTGSGTEAFFGQGTRLTVV.

CDR3 region: CASSPGPKNTEAFF. Written as DNA, the CDR3 is TGTGCCAGCAGCCCGGGACCGAAGAACACTGAAGCTTTCTTT. This chain connects TRBV7-2 to TRBJ1-1; TRBD1 might be the D (5 bases). V dropped 5 bases and J dropped 1 base, with 11 bases sitting between them. This CDR3 comprises 14 residues. Germline V CDR1 and CDR2: SGHTA, FQGNSA.

This clonotype was seen at least ten times. The rearrangement joins TRBV5-6 to TRBJ2-1, with TRBD1 identical over 7 bases. Germline-derived CDR1 and CDR2 are SGHDT and YYEEEE. V was pared by 5 bases and J by 8 bases, with 10 bases of the junction left unmatched. This CDR3 has 14 residues. The CDR3 nucleotides are TGTGCCAGCAGGGGCAGGGGGTCAGTGGATGAGCAGTTCTTC. Amino acid sequence: CASRGRGSVDEQFF.

This clonotype occurred many times. The gene calls are TRBV5-1 and TRBJ2-7, with a tentative D call TRBD1 (6 bases). V lost 4 bases and J 5 bases, leaving 16 bases between the germline ends. CDR1 and CDR2 (germline): SGHRS, YFSETQ. The CDR3 runs to 14 residues. CDR3 region: CASSRAQGRDEQYF. CDR3 coding DNA: TGCGCCAGCAGCCGCGCCCAGGGGCGGGACGAGCAGTACTTC.

This clonotype was detected many times. V and J are TRBV12-3 or TRBV12-4 and TRBJ2-1; TRBD2 aligns across 7 bases. CDR3 length: 16 amino acids. V lost 3 bases to trimming and J lost 6 bases; unmatched junction nucleotides: 11. CDR3 protein: CASSFSGGRGSNEQFF. The CDR3 DNA follows: TGTGCCAGCAGTTTTTCTGGTGGGCGGGGGAGCAATGAGCAGTTCTTC.

The table lists this clonotype with many counts. The rearrangement links TRBV28 to TRBJ2-5, with 9 bases that match TRBD2. V was pared by 6 bases and J by 5 bases, with 13 bases of the junction left unmatched. Germline V gene lookup returns CDR1 MDHEN and CDR2 SYDVKM. The CDR3 covers 16 residues. As DNA, the CDR3 is TGTGCCAGCAGCCCCTGGCCTAGCGGGATTGCGGAGACCCAGTACTTC. As protein: CASSPWPSGIAETQYF. Together with reference TRBV28 and TRBJ2-5, the CDR3 gives the full variable domain: DVKVTQSSRYLVKRTGEKVFLECVQDMDHENMFWYRQDPGLGLRLIYFSYDVKMKEKGDIPEGYSVSREKKERFSLILESASTNQTSMYLCASSPWPSGIAETQYFGPGTRLLVL.

This clonotype appeared many times. This chain joins TRBV5-1 and TRBJ2-1; the match to TRBD2 covers 11 bases. Germline CDR1 is SGHRS and CDR2 is YFSETQ. V shed 0 bases and J 7 bases; nucleotides not matched to a gene: 3. The CDR3 runs to 15 residues. The CDR3 spells CASSLVIAGGNEQFF. The CDR3, as DNA: TGCGCCAGCAGCTTGGTGATAGCGGGAGGGAATGAGCAGTTCTTC.

The chain joins TRBV20-1 to TRBJ2-7; D is unclear. Germline loops: CDR1 DFQATT, CDR2 SNEGSKA (reference sequence). The CDR3 runs to 13 residues. The ends were cut back, 3 bases at V and 10 bases at J, with 19 bases in the middle. CDR3 DNA sequence: TGCAGTGCTAGCCAGTGGAGCTCCTACTATCAGTACTTC. Protein product: CSASQWSSYYQYF.

This clonotype was observed at least ten times. V and J are TRBV12-3 or TRBV12-4 and TRBJ1-1, with unresolved D. Trimming left V 3 bases short and J 5 bases short, with 19 bases between. This CDR3 has 16 residues. CDR3 sequence reads: CASSFIPPRRETEAFF. DNA for the CDR3: TGTGCCAGCAGTTTTATTCCCCCTCGAAGGGAAACTGAAGCTTTCTTT.

This clonotype was recorded at least ten times. The chain couples TRBV5-1 to TRBJ2-7; weak D call: TRBD2 (6 bases). Trimming stripped 0 bases from V and 11 bases from J, with 18 bases between. There are 14 residues in the CDR3. The germline V gene has CDR1 SGHRS and CDR2 YFSETQ. The CDR3: CASSLDYSGSIEYF. DNA for the CDR3: TGCGCCAGCAGCTTGGATTACTCCGGGAGTATTGAGTACTTC. The complete variable domain, with remaining parts taken from reference TRBV5-1 and TRBJ2-7, reads KAGVTQTPRYLIKTRGQQVTLSCSPISGHRSVSWYQQTPGQGLQFLFEYFSETQRNKGNFPGRFSGRQFSNSRSEMNVSTLELGDSALYLCASSLDYSGSIEYFGPGTRLTVT.

This clonotype was recorded many times. The rearrangement joins TRBV6-6 to TRBJ2-3; D may be TRBD1 (5 bases). V was clipped by 6 bases and J by 1 base, with 8 bases between them. This CDR3 has 13 amino acids. Germline values: CDR1 MNHNY, CDR2 SVGAGI (reference sequence). CDR3 sequence reads: CASRKTGTDTQYF. The CDR3 nucleotides read TGTGCCAGCAGAAAGACAGGCACAGATACGCAGTATTTT.

This clonotype was picked up many times. J is TRBJ2-3 and V is TRBV5-1; TRBD2 is a possible D gene (6 bases). The CDR3 contains 15 residues. Germline CDR1 reads SGHRS; CDR2 reads YFSETQ. V was trimmed by 3 bases and J by 0 bases, leaving 11 bases between them. CDR3 sequence reads: CASSSSGLSTDTQYF. CDR3 nucleotide sequence: TGCGCCAGCAGCTCGAGCGGGCTCAGCACAGATACGCAGTATTTT.

This clonotype was detected many times. The V and J genes are TRBV28 and TRBJ2-5, with 14 nucleotides matching TRBD2. The V gene's germline CDR1 is MDHEN and CDR2 SYDVKM. The CDR3 consists of 17 residues. V lost 6 bases and J lost 5; bases outside the gene matches: 11. The CDR3: CASSPGLAGGGSETQYF. The CDR3 nucleotides read TGTGCCAGCAGCCCTGGACTAGCGGGAGGAGGGAGCGAGACCCAGTACTTC. Using reference TRBV28 and TRBJ2-5 for the parts outside the CDR3, the full variable domain is DVKVTQSSRYLVKRTGEKVFLECVQDMDHENMFWYRQDPGLGLRLIYFSYDVKMKEKGDIPEGYSVSREKKERFSLILESASTNQTSMYLCASSPGLAGGGSETQYFGPGTRLLVL.

This clonotype was found many times. This rearrangement joins TRBV7-8 to TRBJ2-5; D not resolved. Germline V gives CDR1 SGHVS, CDR2 FQNEAQ. Trimming took off 1 base at V and 2 bases at J, with 8 bases between the two ends. This CDR3 is 14 amino acids long. The CDR3 reads CASSLGVGQETQYF. DNA of the CDR3: TGTGCCAGCAGCTTAGGGGTAGGGCAAGAGACCCAGTACTTC. Filled out from reference TRBV7-8 and TRBJ2-5, the complete variable domain reads GAGVSQSPRYKVAKRGQDVALRCDPISGHVSLFWYQQALGQGPEFLTYFQNEAQLDKSGLPSDRFFAERPEGSVSTLKIQRTQQEDSAVYLCASSLGVGQETQYFGPGTRLLVL.

At least ten counts were recorded for this clonotype. The chain recombines TRBV7-8 with TRBJ1-5; D possibly corresponds to TRBD1 (5 bases). From germline, CDR1 is SGHVS and CDR2 FQNEAQ. V was trimmed by 5 bases and J by 6 bases, leaving 14 bases between them. The CDR3 is made up of 14 amino acids. CDR3 region: CASSPPGYRQPQHF. DNA for the CDR3: TGTGCCAGCAGCCCCCCAGGGTATCGTCAGCCCCAGCATTTT.